Below, 2 T cell receptor beta chains from the same sample are listed, as sequenced in a study of blood T cells in healthy people across ages. A second PCR, run for roughly 7 to 11 cycles, used a sample-barcoded 5' primer plus a J-beta primer mix. TCRdb re-analysed the 5' RACE reads in MiXCR, keeping a single row per CDR3 protein. In the table there are approximately 2,000,000 distinct CDR3 sequences, roughly two fifths of which are singletons. The sample consisted of blood. Receptor source: a human donor in good health.

The chain couples TRBV6-1 to TRBJ2-5; TRBD2 matches 12 bases. The trim removed 6 bases at V and 4 bases at J, leaving 9 bases unmatched. The germline gives CDR1 MNHNS, CDR2 SASEGT. The CDR3 spans 16 residues. This chain's CDR3 is CASRLLAGGPRETQYF. The CDR3 nucleotides read TGTGCCAGCAGACTCCTAGCGGGGGGGCCGAGAGAGACCCAGTACTTC.

This chain connects TRBV27 to TRBJ2-6; no firm D call. V was clipped by 1 base and J by 2 bases, with 15 bases between them. Germline CDR1 and CDR2: MNHEY and SMNVEV (reference sequence). The CDR3 contains 18 residues. The CDR3 region is CASSLLGGVPPGANVLTF. The CDR3 nucleotides are TGTGCCAGCAGTTTATTGGGTGGGGTCCCTCCTGGGGCCAACGTCCTGACTTTC. Using reference TRBV27 and TRBJ2-6 for the parts outside the CDR3, the full variable domain is EAQVTQNPRYLITVTGKKLTVTCSQNMNHEYMSWYRQDPGLGLRQIYYSMNVEVTDKGDVPEGYKVSRKEKRNFPLILESPSPNQTSLYFCASSLLGGVPPGANVLTFGAGSRLTVL.